This T cell receptor beta chain was captured by sequencing in a study of control samples from healthy donors and cancer patients. Generated by immunoSEQ multiplex PCR, the TCRdb table keeps only in-frame clones and is missing some. Counted here are 150,000 or so clones, approximately 94% occurring once; the ten biggest clones make up 5.7%. Losses at the gene ends were 3 bases for V and 6 bases for J; bases not matched to a gene: 6. The CDR3 is made up of 16 amino acids. From germline, CDR1 is KGHDR and CDR2 SFDVKD. Source material: blood. The chain uses TRBV24-1 and TRBJ2-2; 10 bases agree with TRBD1. The source is a man aged 35-49 years in good health. The CDR3: CATSDTDRGRAGELFF. Here the CDR3 DNA reads TGTGCCACCAGTGATACTGACAGGGGGCGTGCCGGGGAGCTGTTTTTT.